These T cell receptor beta chains were read from a single sample in a study of T cell responses to AZD1222 COVID-19 vaccine. TCRdb keeps only in-frame clones here, not all; method: immunoSEQ multiplex PCR. There are approximately 200,000 clones in the sample; around 92% occur only once, and approximately 9.6% lies in the top ten. The specimen comprised peripheral blood, sampled on day 0 of AZD1222 vaccination. The receptors were gathered from an adult in good health. Each CDR3 is given with its conserved first and last residue. D genes are given only for firm matches. Size is omitted from some rows. Given values are once, few, many or a class for expanded clones.

v_call,clone_size,d_call,j_call,cdr3_aa,cdr3_nt
TRBV12-3/TRBV12-4,NA,NA,TRBJ1-5,CASSLMVDQPQHF,TGTGCCAGCAGTTTAATGGTGGATCAGCCCCAGCATTTT
TRBV5-1,NA,TRBD1,TRBJ2-1,CASSPHRTGGRNEQFF,TGCGCCAGCAGCCCACATCGAACAGGGGGGCGGAATGAGCAGTTCTTC
TRBV7-9,NA,NA,TRBJ1-3,CASSLDGQGRSGNTIYF,TGTGCCAGCAGCTTAGATGGGCAGGGGCGGTCTGGAAACACCATATATTTT
TRBV5-4,NA,NA,TRBJ2-2,CASSLALGQNTGELFF,TGTGCCAGCAGCTTGGCCCTCGGACAGAACACCGGGGAGCTGTTTTTT
TRBV30,NA,NA,TRBJ2-3,CAWSPAEGRADTQYF,TGTGCCTGGAGTCCAGCGGAAGGCAGGGCAGATACGCAGTATTTT
TRBV30,NA,NA,TRBJ1-1,CAWTRRAPEAFF,TGTGCCTGGACCCGCAGGGCCCCTGAAGCTTTCTTT
TRBV4-1,NA,NA,TRBJ2-7,CASSQGGSSYEQYF,TGCGCCAGCAGCCAAGGGGGGAGCTCCTACGAGCAGTACTTC
TRBV7-3,NA,NA,TRBJ1-6,CASSLTGGSPLHF,TGTGCCAGCAGCTTAACCGGGGGATCACCCCTCCACTTT
TRBV19,NA,TRBD1,TRBJ1-4,CASSITGGKTNEKLFF,TGTGCCAGTAGTATAACAGGGGGAAAGACTAATGAAAAACTGTTTTTT
TRBV29-1,NA,TRBD1,TRBJ1-2,CSVDRGPYGYTF,TGCAGCGTCGACAGGGGACCCTATGGCTACACCTTC
TRBV4-1,NA,TRBD2,TRBJ2-7,CPPSQAAGGGSYEQYF,TGCCCCCCCAGCCAAGCCGCGGGGGGGGGCTCCTACGAGCAGTACTTC
TRBV30,once,NA,TRBJ1-3,CAWSDQGIYGNTIYF,TGTGCCTGGAGTGACCAGGGGATCTACGGAAACACCATATATTTT
TRBV5-1,once,TRBD1,TRBJ2-7,CASSLGGTGTYEQYF,TGCGCCAGCAGCTTAGGGGGGACAGGGACCTACGAGCAGTACTTC
TRBV9,NA,NA,TRBJ2-1,CASSVESRDSSYNEQFF,TGTGCCAGCAGCGTAGAATCCCGGGACTCCTCCTACAATGAGCAGTTCTTC
TRBV10-3,NA,NA,TRBJ1-4,CAISDQGEAEKLFF,TGTGCCATCAGTGACCAGGGAGAGGCTGAAAAACTGTTTTTT
TRBV27,NA,NA,TRBJ1-5,CASSLWGDQPQHF,TGTGCCAGCAGTTTATGGGGGGATCAGCCCCAGCATTTT
TRBV5-1,NA,NA,TRBJ1-6,CASSLGPRSSPLHF,TGCGCCAGCAGCTTAGGGCCGAGGAGTTCACCCCTCCACTTT
TRBV27,NA,TRBD2,TRBJ2-7,CASSYSGRGAYEQYF,TGTGCCAGCAGTTATAGCGGGAGGGGGGCCTACGAGCAGTACTTC
TRBV18,NA,TRBD2,TRBJ2-3,CASSPLGGSGADTQYF,TGTGCCAGCTCACCATTGGGCGGGAGTGGGGCAGATACGCAGTATTTT
TRBV18,NA,TRBD2,TRBJ2-3,CASSESSGRAGDTQYF,TGTGCCAGCTCGGAAAGTAGCGGGAGGGCCGGAGATACGCAGTATTTT
TRBV7-8,NA,NA,TRBJ1-6,CASSLGAGAGALHF,TGTGCCAGCAGCTTGGGGGCAGGGGCCGGGGCCCTCCACTTT
TRBV18,NA,NA,TRBJ1-2,CASSGEVANYGYTF,TGTGCCAGCTCAGGTGAAGTAGCTAACTATGGCTACACCTTC
TRBV28,NA,NA,TRBJ1-1,CASSSLPNTEAFF,TGTGCCAGCAGTAGTCTCCCGAACACTGAAGCTTTCTTT
TRBV27,few,NA,TRBJ2-7,CASILKRINYEQYF,TGTGCCAGCATCCTGAAACGGATCAACTACGAGCAGTACTTC
TRBV27,NA,TRBD1,TRBJ2-2,CASSIRGQTGELFF,TGTGCCAGCAGTATCAGGGGGCAGACCGGGGAGCTGTTTTTT
TRBV19,NA,TRBD1,TRBJ2-2,CASDRATGELFF,TGTGCCAGCGACAGGGCCACCGGGGAGCTGTTTTTT
TRBV5-6,NA,TRBD2,TRBJ2-7,CASSLTSGYRSYEQYF,TGTGCCAGCAGCTTGACTAGCGGGTACCGCTCCTACGAGCAGTACTTC
TRBV11-3,NA,NA,TRBJ2-7,CASSLARSYEQYF,TGTGCCAGCAGCCTAGCGAGATCCTACGAGCAGTACTTC
TRBV6-2/TRBV6-3,NA,TRBD2,TRBJ2-1,CASSYRRTSGLSNEQFF,TGTGCCAGCAGTTACCGGCGGACTAGCGGTTTAAGCAATGAGCAGTTCTTC
TRBV9,NA,NA,TRBJ2-7,CASSPRTREGEQYF,TGTGCCAGCAGCCCCCGAACCCGCGAGGGCGAGCAGTACTTC
TRBV4-2,NA,TRBD1,TRBJ2-7,CASSPTDRGYEQYF,TGTGCCAGCAGCCCGACGGACAGGGGGTACGAGCAGTACTTC
TRBV28,NA,TRBD2,TRBJ2-5,CASSPRLAGLRREETQYF,TGTGCCAGCAGTCCCCGACTAGCGGGGCTACGTCGGGAAGAGACCCAGTACTTC
TRBV7-9,NA,TRBD2,TRBJ2-2,CASQGASGRTGELFF,TGTGCCAGCCAGGGGGCTAGCGGGAGAACCGGGGAGCTGTTTTTT
TRBV5-1,NA,TRBD2,TRBJ2-1,CASRAGGQNEQFF,TGCGCCAGCCGAGCGGGAGGTCAGAATGAGCAGTTCTTC
TRBV5-6,NA,TRBD2,TRBJ2-5,CASSLGRGRGGETQYF,TGTGCCAGCAGCTTGGGCCGCGGGAGGGGAGGGGAGACCCAGTACTTC
TRBV19,NA,TRBD2,TRBJ2-1,CASSVHPGGSSYNEQFF,TGTGCCAGTAGTGTTCACCCCGGGGGGAGCTCCTACAATGAGCAGTTCTTC
TRBV4-1,NA,NA,TRBJ1-2,CASSQDHGYTF,TGCGCCAGCAGCCAAGATCATGGCTACACCTTC
TRBV5-6,once,TRBD1,TRBJ2-7,CASSFGTGTYEQYF,TGTGCCAGCAGCTTTGGGACAGGGACCTACGAGCAGTACTTC
TRBV6-6,NA,NA,TRBJ1-5,CASSTVYNQPQHF,TGTGCCAGCAGTACAGTTTACAATCAGCCCCAGCATTTT
TRBV29-1,NA,TRBD2,TRBJ2-2,CSVAGLAGEGGTGELFF,TGCAGCGTGGCGGGACTAGCGGGAGAAGGAGGCACCGGGGAGCTGTTTTTT